This T cell receptor (beta chain) was identified in a study of T cells in Graves' hyperthyroidism and ophthalmopathy (dated by TCRdb to between 2018 and 2021). Looking at the study overall: Peripheral blood samples were taken at initial diagnosis, before any treatment was given. To identify distinguishing TCR V-J signatures, a discovery cohort of around 98 patients was used, comprising 40 to 45 with Graves' ophthalmopathy and roughly 60 with stable Graves' hyperthyroidism. Prospective prediction of ophthalmopathy was tested in an independent validation cohort of 18 to 20 hyperthyroidism patients and roughly 16 patients who later progressed to ophthalmopathy. The approximately 97 discovery patients were randomly divided into training and test sets at a 7:3 ratio. The study also compared thyroid tissue and blood T-cell repertoires from several Graves' hyperthyroidism patients. After sampling, hyperthyroidism patients received methimazole starting at 30 mg daily, and ophthalmopathy patients received high-dose intravenous methylprednisolone. According to the paper, TCR Vbeta CDR3 sequencing was carried out on 135 peripheral blood samples, which came from fewer than 50 ophthalmopathy, around 74 hyperthyroidism and some 17 progressor patients. Beyond this particular receptor, the publication reports: Sample size was not statistically predetermined, and blinding of investigators to group allocation was not performed. During validation, the model predicted progression to ophthalmopathy a median of about 6.5 months ahead of onset, with around 71% sensitivity and around 73% specificity. A model built on a 13 V-J signature distinguished ophthalmopathy from stable hyperthyroidism, reaching about 89% sensitivity and under 84% specificity in cross-validation and 80%/75% in testing. Most expanded thyroid clonotypes (frequency above 0.001) were also found in blood, which suggests that blood repertoires may mirror thyroid immune responses.

Hyperthyroidism patients were newly diagnosed, had a disease duration of under 2 months, and were aged 18 to 65 years. Any patient with an uncontrolled infection, another autoimmune disease, pregnancy or lactation was excluded. Diagnoses relied on clinical symptoms, serum thyroxine and TRAb, thyroid ultrasound and orbital computed tomography. Blood from progressor patients was collected at the time of first diagnosis with hyperthyroidism, before any ophthalmopathy symptoms had appeared. Ficoll-Paque density gradient centrifugation was used to isolate PBMCs from around 10 ml of fresh peripheral blood. Progressor patients were first diagnosed with Graves' hyperthyroidism and then developed ophthalmopathy during follow-up. Total RNA was extracted with Trizol reagent, and quality was checked on an Agilent 2100 Bioanalyzer. TCR beta CDR3 regions were amplified from RNA transcripts. A first-round RT-PCR of the TCR CDR3 used the HTBI primer set with the Qiagen OneStep RT-PCR kit. Libraries were constructed in a second round of multiplex PCR, after which size selection and purification were carried out. The libraries were sequenced on an Illumina HiSeq2000 using paired-end 100 bp reads. The authors' pipeline ran thus. SOAPnuke was used to process the raw data, with reads discarded if the reads contained adapters or uncalled bases, had a mean Phred below 15, or lacked an exact constant-primer or identifier match. COPE v1.2.5 was used to merge high-quality paired reads, and clonotypes were defined as unique nucleotide sequences. MiTCR v1.1 was used to align clonotypes to the IMGT TRBV, TRBD and TRBJ reference segments. The analysis was restricted to V-J combinations with a frequency above 0.0001, which together covered 99% to 99.2% of the repertoires. The TCS score was defined as the ratio of F50 (clonal expansion) to E x V (chaos), calculated using BLOSUM62-based TCRdist between CDR3 peptides within each V-J. Welch's t-statistics and random forest reduced 500 to 550 V-J features to some 14, which were used in a naive Bayes classifier (R e1071). Starting from the raw public reads, TCRdb applied fastp trimming at Q25, assembled clones with MiXCR and retained in-frame beta chains. Every distinct CDR3 protein forms one entry, paired with its most common genes and DNA. Clone size and V and J calls follow TCRdb, not the original study. The sample table holds hundreds of thousands of distinct CDR3 sequences, of which 15% to 18% were seen once. The ten largest clones capture about 27% of the sample.

In this sample, this clonotype turned up many times. Its binding antigen is unknown. No base qualities exist here, and no much larger clone lies one base off it. CDR1 and CDR2 (SGHTS, YDEGEE) derive from the germline V gene. V gives up 7 bases and J gives up 3 bases, and the segment between their germline ends measures 6 bases. The CDR3 goes from the cysteine to the phenylalanine over 11 residues. Here the CDR3 DNA is all that survives: 33 bases in frame from base 1. The clonotype comes from a young woman with Graves' hyperthyroidism that later progressed to Graves' ophthalmopathy. The source material was blood. This chain joins TRBV5-8 to TRBJ2-3, with an unclear D gene assignment. At the DNA level, the sequence is TGTGCCAGCCGAGAGACAGATACGCAGTATTTT. Protein translation: CASRETDTQYF.